This record covers a single T cell receptor (beta chain). Its antigen is undetermined. CDR1 is DFQATT, CDR2 SNEGSKA, per germline (reference sequence). The CDR3 covers 14 residues. Trimming pared 3 bases from V and 2 bases from J, leaving 14 bases between. The data are from a study of blood T cells in healthy people across ages. Study-level points and caveats: Age brought a roughly linear fall in TCR beta diversity measured per million T cells. A strong correlation between TCR beta diversity and naive T cell percentage was seen.

Primers used in a second PCR of about 7 to 12 cycles were a sample-barcoded 5' primer and a J-beta primer mix. TCRdb used MiXCR to reprocess the 5' RACE reads, holding one entry per CDR3 protein. Of a few hundred thousand distinct CDR3 sequences listed, roughly a quarter are singletons. PBMCs, at least 6 million per sample, were isolated. At least 5.5 micrograms of total RNA were extracted per sample. The rearrangement joins TRBV20-1 to TRBJ2-7; D ambiguous. The origin of this receptor is a woman in her 70s in good health. Material for sequencing was blood. DNA for the CDR3: TGCAGTGCTAGTCCGGCGGCCGTAACCTACGAGCAGTACTTC. This gives the protein CSASPAAVTYEQYF.